This TCR beta chain was profiled in a study of cytomegalovirus exposure and HLA in healthy donors. Study-wide results and limits: A likely sequencing artifact accounted for one observed cluster of highly shared sequence variants. DRB1 showed the most TCR associations and HLA-C the fewest in a later analysis, as rates varied by HLA locus. HLA alleles were associated with 16,951 TCR beta sequences in a later analysis at 0.05 false discovery rate.

Though nominally healthy at sampling, donors likely had unrecorded immune exposures. In the PCR, 60 Vbeta and 13 Jbeta primers were used. This table comes from immunoSEQ multiplex PCR, and its TCRdb copy is limited to in-frame clones, with some not included. This table holds tens of thousands of clones. Concerning this clone: The antigen remains undetermined.

Deletions cut 1 base from V and 2 bases from J, with 15 bases between. Germline assignment: CDR1 MNHEY and CDR2 SMNVEV (reference sequence). The CDR3 runs to 16 residues. V gene TRBV27 combines with J gene TRBJ2-7; tentatively, D is TRBD2 (6 bases). Sequencing was done on a sample of PBMCs. The clonotype originates from a woman aged 40 to 50 in good health and CMV-seropositive. CDR3 amino acids: CASSLYVTSQTYEQYF. The CDR3 nucleotides are TGTGCCAGCAGTTTATATGTTACTAGCCAAACCTACGAGCAGTACTTC.